What follows are 21 T cell receptor beta chains derived from one specimen sequenced in a study of beta chain features in type 1 diabetes. Reverse transcribing all isolated RNA meant expressed TCRB transcripts were sequenced. The assay was immunoSEQ multiplex PCR, and TCRdb's table has in-frame clones only and misses some. The sample contains hundreds of thousands of clones, roughly 31% of which appear only once. Sequencing was done on a sample of naive CD4+ T cells from blood. The receptors shown here come from a man aged 18 to 35 in good health.

CDR3 sequence reads: CAWSVRVAMNTEAFF. As DNA, the CDR3 is TGTGCCTGGAGTGTACGAGTAGCAATGAACACTGAAGCTTTCTTT. V usage is TRBV30 and J usage is TRBJ1-1; D unresolved. Trimming shortened V by 0 bases and J by 0 bases, and 11 bases separated the two germline ends. Germline CDR1 and CDR2: GTSNPN and SVGIG (reference sequence). The CDR3 is made up of 15 amino acids.

V and J are TRBV5-4 and TRBJ1-2; 9 bases align to TRBD1. The V segment lost 5 bases and the J segment 6 bases; nucleotides outside the gene matches: 5. CDR1 is SGHNT and CDR2 is YYREEE in the germline V gene (reference sequence). This CDR3 has 13 residues. CDR3 in amino acids: CASRWGQGNGYTF. The CDR3 DNA is TGTGCCAGCAGATGGGGACAGGGAAATGGCTACACCTTC. The whole variable domain, filled in from reference TRBV5-4 and TRBJ1-2, reads ETGVTQSPTHLIKTRGQQVTLRCSSQSGHNTVSWYQQALGQGPQFIFQYYREEENGRGNFPPRFSGLQFPNYSSELNVNALELDDSALYLCASRWGQGNGYTFGSGTRLTVV.

This clone turned up a few times. The J gene is TRBJ2-4, the V gene TRBV19; D may be TRBD1 or TRBD2 (5 bases each). The CDR3 is made up of 13 amino acids. Germline V gene sequence: CDR1 LNHDA, CDR2 SQIVND (reference sequence). V was trimmed by 4 bases and J by 7 bases, leaving 11 bases between them. The chain's CDR3 is CASSSGTLNIQYF. In DNA form, the CDR3 reads TGTGCCAGTAGTAGTGGGACCCTGAACATTCAGTACTTC.

This clone was found a few times. The J gene is TRBJ2-7, the V gene TRBV14; the match to TRBD1 covers 10 bases. The V segment lost 4 bases and the J segment 3 bases; nucleotides outside the gene matches: 9. The length of the CDR3 is 16 residues. CDR1 is SGHDN, CDR2 FVKESK, per germline. CDR3 loop: CASSPNTGTGVYEQYF. CDR3 nucleotide sequence: TGTGCCAGCAGCCCAAATACCGGGACAGGGGTCTACGAGCAGTACTTC.

J is TRBJ1-4 and V is TRBV29-1; 9 bases line up with TRBD1. CDR3 length equals 13 residues. Losses at the gene ends were 4 bases for V and 8 bases for J; bases not matched to a gene: 5. Germline values: CDR1 SQVTM, CDR2 ANQGSEA. CDR3 sequence reads: CSVGTGAGEKLFF. The CDR3 region has the DNA TGCAGCGTTGGGACAGGGGCTGGGGAAAAACTGTTTTTT. Looking up the rest from reference TRBV29-1 and TRBJ1-4 gives the full variable domain: SAVISQKPSRDICQRGTSLTIQCQVDSQVTMMFWYRQQPGQSLTLIATANQGSEATYESGFVIDKFPISRPNLTFSTLTVSNMSPEDSSIYLCSVGTGAGEKLFFGSGTQLSVL.

The chain links TRBV5-1 to TRBJ2-7; 7 positions agree with TRBD1. V was pared by 0 bases and J by 2 bases, with 2 bases of the junction left unmatched. The CDR3 consists of 14 residues. Germline lookup yields CDR1 SGHRS and CDR2 YFSETQ. CDR3 protein: CASSLAGQPYEQYF. The DNA of the CDR3 is TGCGCCAGCAGCTTGGCGGGACAGCCCTACGAGCAGTACTTC.

This clone was observed a few times. The rearrangement links TRBV7-2 to TRBJ2-3, with no clear D. The CDR3 spans 13 residues. Germline-derived CDR1 and CDR2 are SGHTA and FQGNSA. The V end was cut by 2 bases, the J end by 4 bases, with 7 bases between. The CDR3 sequence is CASSLSIADTQYF. CDR3 DNA: TGTGCCAGCAGCTTAAGTATCGCAGATACGCAGTATTTT.

The rearrangement uses TRBV6-5 and TRBJ2-3; no definite D call. Germline CDR1 MNHEY, CDR2 SVGAGI. The CDR3 covers 11 residues. Between the trimmed V and J ends, which lost 5 bases and 7 bases, there was a span of 7 bases. CDR3 sequence reads: CASSGANTQYF. CDR3 in DNA: TGTGCCAGCAGTGGTGCAAATACGCAGTATTTT.

The V call is TRBV30, the J call TRBJ1-1; D is ambiguous. The V gene's germline CDR1 is GTSNPN and CDR2 SVGIG (reference sequence). Trimming cost V 1 base and J 4 bases, with 10 bases left between them. This CDR3 is built from 13 residues. CDR3 loop: CAWSAGSSTEAFF. CDR3 nucleotide sequence: TGTGCCTGGAGTGCGGGGTCGTCCACTGAAGCTTTCTTT.

This clone was counted only a few times. J is TRBJ2-5 and V is TRBV5-1, with unresolved D. Germline V lookup: CDR1 SGHRS, CDR2 YFSETQ. V lost 4 bases and J lost 3, with 7 bases in between. The CDR3 is 12 amino acids. The CDR3 is CASSHGEETQYF. In DNA, the CDR3 is TGCGCCAGCAGCCATGGGGAAGAGACCCAGTACTTC.

In this sample, this clone turned up a few times. The chain links TRBV29-1 to TRBJ2-1, with a weak D call TRBD1 (6 bases). The germline V gene has CDR1 SQVTM and CDR2 ANQGSEA. There are 15 residues in the CDR3. V lost 5 bases and J 4 bases, leaving 18 bases between the germline ends. CDR3 sequence: CSVNGLGQGYNEQFF. CDR3 DNA: TGCAGCGTTAATGGCCTAGGGCAGGGGTACAATGAGCAGTTCTTC.

J is TRBJ2-3 and V is TRBV5-4, with D tentatively TRBD2 (6 bases). The CDR3 length is 13 residues. Trimming took off 4 bases at V and 1 base at J, with 7 bases between the two ends. Germline V lookup: CDR1 SGHNT, CDR2 YYREEE (reference sequence). The CDR3: CASSPSGTDTQYF. CDR3 coding DNA: TGTGCCAGCAGCCCTAGCGGCACAGATACGCAGTATTTT.

There are a few counts of this clone. The chain is built from TRBV5-1 and TRBJ2-3; 8 bases are shared with TRBD2. This CDR3 has 14 residues. Trimming cost V 4 bases and J 7 bases; bases outside gene matches: 8. The germline CDR1 and CDR2 sequences are SGHRS and YFSETQ. CDR3 in amino acids: CASSPGSGRNTQYF. The CDR3 region has the DNA TGCGCCAGCAGCCCGGGAAGCGGGAGAAATACGCAGTATTTT.

J is TRBJ2-5 and V is TRBV6-6, with D tentatively TRBD1 (7 bases). Germline CDR1 is MNHNY and CDR2 is SVGAGI (reference sequence). This CDR3 comprises 13 residues. Trimming took 6 bases from V and 4 from J, leaving 12 bases between them. CDR3 in DNA: TGTGCCAGCAGCCCTCAGGGGGGAGAGACCCAGTACTTC. As protein: CASSPQGGETQYF.

The rearrangement links TRBV6-5 to TRBJ2-3, with D possibly being TRBD2 (5 bases). CDR3 length: 15 amino acids. In germline, CDR1 is MNHEY, CDR2 SVGAGI. V lost 6 bases and J lost 1, with 14 bases in between. The CDR3 DNA is TGTGCCAGCAGGGCACGGGGATGGGGCACAGATACGCAGTATTTT. This sequence encodes CASRARGWGTDTQYF.

The rearrangement joins TRBV7-2 to TRBJ2-7; TRBD1 aligns across 12 bases. Germline loops: CDR1 SGHTA, CDR2 FQGNSA. V lost 3 bases to trimming and J lost 6 bases; unmatched junction nucleotides: 0. The CDR3 spans 13 residues. In DNA form, the CDR3 reads TGTGCCAGCAGCTTGGGACAGGGGGCCGAGCAGTACTTC. This translates into CASSLGQGAEQYF.

The rearrangement links TRBV7-2 to TRBJ2-5; possibly TRBD1 for D (5 bases). Germline CDR1 is SGHTA and CDR2 is FQGNSA. The CDR3 is 14 amino acids. Trimming pared 5 bases from V and 1 base from J, leaving 11 bases between. The CDR3 coding sequence is TGTGCCAGCAGCACCAGGGTTGGCCAAGAGACCCAGTACTTC. Translation: CASSTRVGQETQYF.

This clone was detected a few times. The chain employs TRBV4-2 and TRBJ2-7; TRBD2 agrees at 13 bases. The V gene's germline CDR1 is LGHNA and CDR2 YNFKEQ. V was clipped by 3 bases and J by 4 bases; unmatched bases: 3. This CDR3 is 15 amino acids long. CDR3 sequence: CASSQGTSGKYEQYF. CDR3 bases: TGTGCCAGCAGCCAGGGGACTAGCGGGAAGTACGAGCAGTACTTC.

The gene calls are TRBV5-6 and TRBJ2-1; unclear D gene. Deletions cut 5 bases from V and 0 bases from J, with 12 bases between. This CDR3 has 15 amino acids. Per the germline V gene, CDR1 is SGHDT and CDR2 is YYEEEE. For the CDR3, the DNA is TGTGCCAGCAGAGAAGAGGTAGCCTCCTACAATGAGCAGTTCTTC. Its translation is CASREEVASYNEQFF.

The chain has TRBV7-6 and TRBJ2-6; tentative D call: TRBD1 (6 bases). Deletions cut 5 bases from V and 0 bases from J, with 14 bases between. Germline V gives CDR1 SGHVS, CDR2 FNYEAQ. The CDR3 sequence is 17 residues long. The CDR3 sequence is CASSLQGRFSGANVLTF. The DNA for the CDR3 is TGTGCCAGCAGCCTACAGGGACGTTTCTCTGGGGCCAACGTCCTGACTTTC.

The chain uses TRBV30 and TRBJ2-7; D remains unclear. V was pared by 3 bases and J by 4 bases, with 10 bases between. The length of the CDR3 is 12 residues. Germline loops: CDR1 GTSNPN, CDR2 SVGIG (reference sequence). The CDR3 region has the DNA TGTGCCTGGAGCCTGGGTACGTACGAGCAGTACTTC. It translates to CAWSLGTYEQYF.